The 25 T cell receptor beta chains reported below all come from one sample, sequenced in a study of PD-1 blockade in mismatch repair-deficient tumors. Method: immunoSEQ multiplex PCR; TCRdb's copy keeps in-frame clones and lacks some. The sample yields tens of thousands of clones, around 80% seen once. Sequencing was performed on peripheral blood, taken 4 weeks after starting pembrolizumab. The receptors derive from an adult with mismatch repair-deficient cancer.

This rearrangement joins TRBV5-1 to TRBJ1-2; 11 bases fit TRBD1. Germline-derived CDR1 and CDR2 are SGHRS and YFSETQ. The CDR3 consists of 15 residues. V dropped 4 bases and J dropped 5; count of bases not matched to a gene: 7. The DNA for the CDR3 is TGCGCCAGCAGCCCCGGACAGGGGGCAGGTTATGGCTACACCTTC. Residues: CASSPGQGAGYGYTF.

This rearrangement joins TRBV6-5 to TRBJ1-2, with D hard to call. V shed 0 bases and J shed 4 bases, with 6 bases lying between them. The germline V gene encodes CDR1 MNHEY and CDR2 SVGAGI. CDR3 length equals 13 residues. CDR3 sequence (DNA): TGTGCCAGCAGTTACTCTGAGGGCTATGGCTACACCTTC. As protein: CASSYSEGYGYTF.

The rearrangement uses TRBV25-1 and TRBJ1-2, with no clear D. Deletions cut 0 bases from V and 2 bases from J, with 13 bases between. The germline CDR1 and CDR2 sequences are MGHDK and SYGVNS. This CDR3 is 16 amino acids long. CDR3 DNA sequence: TGTGCCAGCAGTGAATATTACGAGGTGGGGAACTATGGCTACACCTTC. This encodes CASSEYYEVGNYGYTF.

The gene calls are TRBV7-9 and TRBJ1-2; 10 nucleotides align to TRBD1. This CDR3 region has 16 residues. The V and J ends lost 4 bases and 4 bases, in that order; junction bases with no gene match: 9. Germline V gene lookup returns CDR1 SEHNR and CDR2 FQNEAQ (reference sequence). The CDR3 here is CASSSPGTGEGYGYTF. CDR3 bases: TGTGCCAGCAGCTCCCCCGGGACAGGGGAGGGCTATGGCTACACCTTC.

The chain couples TRBV7-3 to TRBJ2-1, with D possibly TRBD2 on 5 matching bases. From germline, CDR1 is SGHTA and CDR2 FQGTGA. The germline V and J ends were trimmed by 3 bases and 6 bases, with 12 bases remaining between them. CDR3 length equals 14 residues. The CDR3 protein is CASSFRASSNEQFF. CDR3 DNA: TGTGCCAGCAGCTTTAGAGCTAGCAGCAATGAGCAGTTCTTC.

This clone was recorded a few times. The chain recombines TRBV29-1 with TRBJ2-1; D not resolved. The CDR3 is 13 residues long. Trimming left V 8 bases short and J 6 bases short, with 17 bases between. The germline CDR1 and CDR2 sequences are SQVTM and ANQGSEA. The CDR3 DNA is TGCAGCATCCCCCACAAGGTCGTCAATGAGCAGTTCTTC. Protein product: CSIPHKVVNEQFF.

The J gene is TRBJ2-7, the V gene TRBV4-1; 10 bases agree with TRBD2. The CDR3 extends over 15 amino acids. Looked up from germline, CDR1 is MGHRA and CDR2 is YSYEKL. V was clipped by 2 bases and J by 3 bases; unmatched bases: 4. The CDR3 reads CASSQTLAGDYEQYF. DNA for the CDR3: TGCGCCAGCAGCCAAACTCTAGCGGGGGACTACGAGCAGTACTTC.

The V gene is TRBV18, the J gene TRBJ1-3; unclear D gene. The germline V and J ends were trimmed by 3 bases and 0 bases, with 9 bases remaining between them. Germline V gives CDR1 KGHSH, CDR2 LQKENI. This CDR3 spans 15 amino acids. CDR3 sequence (DNA): TGTGCCAGCTCACCTTCGCCGTCCTCTGGAAACACCATATATTTT. Residues: CASSPSPSSGNTIYF.

J is TRBJ1-5 and V is TRBV29-1; 9 positions match TRBD1. The CDR3 consists of 14 residues. V dropped 7 bases and J dropped 1; count of bases not matched to a gene: 5. Looked up from germline, CDR1 is SQVTM and CDR2 is ANQGSEA. The CDR3 loop reads CSAGTGTSNQPQHF. DNA for the CDR3: TGCAGCGCCGGGACAGGGACCAGCAATCAGCCCCAGCATTTT.

The V gene is TRBV7-2, the J gene TRBJ2-1, with D uncertain. V was cut by 4 bases and J by 7 bases, with 8 bases left in between. The V gene's germline CDR1 is SGHTA and CDR2 FQGNSA. This CDR3 comprises 12 residues. The CDR3 sequence is CASSSSWNEQFF. CDR3 bases: TGTGCCAGCAGCTCAAGCTGGAATGAGCAGTTCTTC.

The chain uses TRBV5-4 and TRBJ2-3; the D is unclear. The CDR3 runs 13 residues. Per the germline V gene, CDR1 is SGHNT and CDR2 is YYREEE (reference sequence). Trimming took 5 bases from V and 1 from J, leaving 8 bases between them. The CDR3 region is CASRPPRTDTQYF. CDR3 in DNA: TGTGCCAGCAGACCCCCCCGCACAGATACGCAGTATTTT.

The rearrangement joins TRBV5-4 to TRBJ1-1; maybe TRBD1 (5 bases). The CDR3 length is 16 residues. V lost 4 bases, J lost 3 bases, and 19 bases lay in between. The germline V gene encodes CDR1 SGHNT and CDR2 YYREEE (reference sequence). CDR3 loop: CASSGGVGGRDTEAFF. DNA for the CDR3: TGTGCCAGCAGCGGGGGTGTGGGAGGGAGGGACACTGAAGCTTTCTTT.

The J gene is TRBJ1-1, the V gene TRBV5-5; possible D gene TRBD1, 5 bases. V was pared by 2 bases and J by 1 base, with 15 bases between. The CDR3 is 16 residues long. Per germline, CDR1 SGHKS and CDR2 YYEKEE (reference sequence). The CDR3, as DNA: TGTGCCAGCAGCTTAGGGGTGGTCCTCGGGAACACTGAAGCTTTCTTT. This codes for CASSLGVVLGNTEAFF.

CDR3 nucleotides: TGTGCCAGCAGCCGAGACCCTGTGACCTACGAGCAGTACTTC. This translates into CASSRDPVTYEQYF. The chain joins TRBV6-5 to TRBJ2-7, with D unresolved. The CDR3 spans 14 residues. V lost 6 bases and J lost 2, with 14 bases in between. Germline V gene sequence: CDR1 MNHEY, CDR2 SVGAGI.

The V and J genes are TRBV11-2 and TRBJ2-7; D is unclear. The V and J ends lost 3 bases and 2 bases respectively, with 5 bases between them. This CDR3 has 12 residues. Germline loops: CDR1 SGHAT, CDR2 FQNNGV. CDR3 DNA: TGTGCCAGCAGCTTTCGCCCCTACGAGCAGTACTTC. This encodes CASSFRPYEQYF.

This sequence joins TRBV5-4 and TRBJ2-7; the D is unclear. Germline assignment: CDR1 SGHNT and CDR2 YYREEE (reference sequence). This CDR3 is 13 amino acids long. Trimming stripped 0 bases from V and 5 bases from J, with 9 bases between. This chain's CDR3 is CASSLGWVNEQYF. Here the CDR3 DNA reads TGTGCCAGCAGCTTGGGCTGGGTCAACGAGCAGTACTTC.

This clone was observed a single time. J is TRBJ2-5 and V is TRBV15; TRBD2 aligns across 15 bases. The CDR3 is made up of 16 amino acids. The J segment lost 2 bases and the V segment lost 4 bases, leaving 2 bases of the junction unmatched. CDR1 and CDR2 from the germline V gene are LNHNV and YYDKDF (reference sequence). The CDR3 is CATSIGLAGGQETQYF. The CDR3 bases are TGTGCCACCAGCATCGGACTAGCGGGAGGGCAAGAGACCCAGTACTTC.

The chain combines TRBV6-1 with TRBJ1-5; weak D call: TRBD1 (5 bases). The CDR3 covers 14 residues. Germline V CDR1 and CDR2: MNHNS, SASEGT. V lost 4 bases and J 0 bases, leaving 7 bases between the germline ends. The chain's CDR3 is CASSGDLSNQPQHF. CDR3 sequence (DNA): TGTGCCAGCAGTGGGGACCTTAGCAATCAGCCCCAGCATTTT.

The V call is TRBV7-2, the J call TRBJ2-1; TRBD1 might be the D (6 bases). The CDR3 consists of 15 residues. Per germline, CDR1 SGHTA and CDR2 FQGNSA. V gave up 3 bases and J gave up 2 bases, with 11 bases separating them. CDR3 bases: TGTGCCAGCAGCTTCGAGCAGGGGACCTACAATGAGCAGTTCTTC. This codes for CASSFEQGTYNEQFF.

The rearrangement joins TRBV11-1 to TRBJ2-7; 9 positions match TRBD2. This CDR3 has 13 amino acids. Trimming at V came to 3 bases and at J to 7 bases, leaving 4 bases not matched to a gene. The germline CDR1 and CDR2 sequences are SGHAT and FQDESV (reference sequence). CDR3 sequence (DNA): TGTGCCAGCAGCTTGCGGGAGGGTTGGGAGCAGTACTTC. Its protein is CASSLREGWEQYF.

The rearrangement uses TRBV7-2 and TRBJ1-3; D unresolved. Trimming took off 4 bases at V and 2 bases at J, with 12 bases between the two ends. CDR1 and CDR2 (germline): SGHTA, FQGNSA. The length of the CDR3 is 15 residues. The DNA of the CDR3 is TGTGCCAGCAGCTCTAGTAGAGGTGCTGGAAACACCATATATTTT. Residues: CASSSSRGAGNTIYF.

This sequence joins TRBV27 and TRBJ2-7, with D perhaps TRBD1 or TRBD2 (5 bases each). Trimming stripped 8 bases from V and 5 bases from J, with 19 bases between. From germline, CDR1 is MNHEY and CDR2 SMNVEV (reference sequence). This CDR3 is 14 amino acids long. CDR3 sequence: CASATRGYTDEQYF. The CDR3 DNA reads TGTGCCAGCGCGACTCGGGGCTACACGGACGAGCAGTACTTC.

The chain combines TRBV19 with TRBJ2-5; no firm D call. V was shortened by 3 bases and J by 2 bases, with 16 bases between the two germline ends. The CDR3 totals 16 residues. Germline CDR1 reads LNHDA; CDR2 reads SQIVND (reference sequence). CDR3 loop: CASSMMYGRRQETQYF. The CDR3, as DNA: TGTGCCAGTAGTATGATGTACGGGCGACGACAAGAGACCCAGTACTTC.

The chain combines TRBV6-1 with TRBJ1-2; 8 bases align to TRBD1. The CDR3 spans 12 residues. CDR1 and CDR2 (germline): MNHNS, SASEGT. V was pared by 6 bases and J by 8 bases, with 5 bases of the junction left unmatched. The CDR3 nucleotides read TGTGCCAGCAGAGCAGGGGGCTGGGGCTACACCTTC. Translation: CASRAGGWGYTF.

This clone was seen a handful of times. This rearrangement joins TRBV27 to TRBJ2-1, with 10 bases that match TRBD2. The length of the CDR3 is 13 residues. V lost 4 bases, J lost 9 bases, and 3 bases stayed unmatched. The germline CDR1 and CDR2 sequences are MNHEY and SMNVEV (reference sequence). CDR3 region: CASSWGTSAEQFF. CDR3 nucleotide sequence: TGTGCCAGCAGTTGGGGGACTAGCGCTGAGCAGTTCTTC.